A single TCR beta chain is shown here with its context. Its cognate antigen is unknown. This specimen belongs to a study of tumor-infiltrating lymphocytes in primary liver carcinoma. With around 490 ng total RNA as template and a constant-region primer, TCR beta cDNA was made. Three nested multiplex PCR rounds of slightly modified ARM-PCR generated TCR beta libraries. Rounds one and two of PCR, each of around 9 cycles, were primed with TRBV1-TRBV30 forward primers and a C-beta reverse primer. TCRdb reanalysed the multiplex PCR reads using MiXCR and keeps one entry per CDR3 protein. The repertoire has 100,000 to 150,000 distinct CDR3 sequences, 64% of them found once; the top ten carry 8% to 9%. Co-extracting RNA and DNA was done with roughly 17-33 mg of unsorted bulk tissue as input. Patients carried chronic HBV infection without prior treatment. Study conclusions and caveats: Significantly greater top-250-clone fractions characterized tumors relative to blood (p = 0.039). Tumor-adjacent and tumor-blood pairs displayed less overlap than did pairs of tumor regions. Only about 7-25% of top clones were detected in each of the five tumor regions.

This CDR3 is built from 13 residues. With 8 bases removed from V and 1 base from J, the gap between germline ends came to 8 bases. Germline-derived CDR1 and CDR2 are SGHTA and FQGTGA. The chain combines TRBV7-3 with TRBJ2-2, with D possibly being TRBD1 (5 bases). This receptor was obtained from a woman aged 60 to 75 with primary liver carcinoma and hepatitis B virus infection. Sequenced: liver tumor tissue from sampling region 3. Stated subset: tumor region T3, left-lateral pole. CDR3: CASGQGNTGELFF. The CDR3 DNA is TGTGCCAGCGGGCAGGGGAACACCGGGGAGCTGTTTTTT.